The clone carrying this T cell receptor (beta chain) has more than one count but fewer than ten. Its antigen is unknown. These data come from a study of identical twins. Study observations and caveats: The models gave estimates that fell short of the out-of-frame TCR alpha sharing seen in monozygotic twins. Beta out-of-frame sequences showed weaker excess twin sharing. Within cord blood, abundant beta clonotypes carried fewer insertions, but memory repertoires showed no such trend.

A universal primer site was incorporated via template switching, and the cDNA contained unique molecular identifiers. In TCRdb, the 5' RACE reads were re-called with MiXCR into one record per CDR3 protein. The data contain some 500,000 distinct CDR3 sequences, 13% to 15% of them singletons. The CDR3 consists of 15 residues. The germline V gene has CDR1 SGHRS and CDR2 YFSETQ. The ends lost 0 bases at V and 6 bases at J; junction bases unmatched: 6. This same sample was also part of a study on yellow fever vaccine responses in identical twins.

This receptor was identified in a woman aged 18-29 years in good health. This chain links TRBV5-1 with TRBJ2-3, with TRBD1 identical over 8 bases. Sequenced material: CD4+ T cells sorted from blood. As DNA, the CDR3 is TGCGCCAGCAGCTTGGTAACGACAGGGGTCGATACGCAGTATTTT. Translation gives CASSLVTTGVDTQYF.